This T cell receptor beta chain was found in a study of blood T cells in healthy people across ages. Findings and limits, study-wide: A greater number of naive CD4+ cells and higher diversity distinguished long-lived donors from aged donors.

Trimming stripped 5 bases from V and 4 bases from J, with 23 bases between. The CDR3 has 17 residues. Germline values: CDR1 SGHDT, CDR2 YYEEEE. Next came a second PCR, run for about 7 to 12 cycles, which used a sample-barcoded 5' primer along with a J-beta primer mix. Through a template-switch adaptor with 12 random nucleotides, each cDNA molecule received a tag. TCRdb re-analysed the 5' RACE reads in MiXCR, keeping a single row per CDR3 protein. Here the sample spans 2 million or so distinct CDR3 sequences, 49% being singletons. This clonotype was seen a handful of times. Its antigen is as yet unknown.

The sequencing input was blood. The clonotype originates from a middle-aged woman in good health. The chain is built from TRBV5-6 and TRBJ2-3; maybe TRBD2 (5 bases). The CDR3 region is CASSRGYGDGVADTQYF. For the CDR3, the DNA is TGTGCCAGCAGTCGCGGGTACGGCGATGGCGTCGCAGATACGCAGTATTTT.